This T cell receptor beta chain was recorded in a study of cytomegalovirus exposure and HLA in healthy donors. Study-level points and caveats: Most TCR sequences proved rare, with some public TCRs found in many donors.

Clones were read by immunoSEQ multiplex PCR, and TCRdb kept only the in-frame ones, dropping some. The data show around 160,000 clones, about 85% seen once. Germline V gene data show CDR1 as MNHEY and CDR2 as SMNVEV (reference sequence). The CDR3 is made up of 17 amino acids. The V gene end was trimmed by 5 bases and the J gene end by 2 bases; junction bases not matched to a gene: 12. A note on this clone: Its matching antigen is unknown.

The sequencing input was PBMCs. The sequence was obtained from a young man in good health and CMV-seropositive. The V call is TRBV27, the J call TRBJ2-7; 10 bases are shared with TRBD1. The CDR3 reads CASSRFSGTGDPYEQYF. In DNA form, the CDR3 reads TGTGCCAGCAGTCGTTTCTCCGGGACAGGGGACCCCTACGAGCAGTACTTC.